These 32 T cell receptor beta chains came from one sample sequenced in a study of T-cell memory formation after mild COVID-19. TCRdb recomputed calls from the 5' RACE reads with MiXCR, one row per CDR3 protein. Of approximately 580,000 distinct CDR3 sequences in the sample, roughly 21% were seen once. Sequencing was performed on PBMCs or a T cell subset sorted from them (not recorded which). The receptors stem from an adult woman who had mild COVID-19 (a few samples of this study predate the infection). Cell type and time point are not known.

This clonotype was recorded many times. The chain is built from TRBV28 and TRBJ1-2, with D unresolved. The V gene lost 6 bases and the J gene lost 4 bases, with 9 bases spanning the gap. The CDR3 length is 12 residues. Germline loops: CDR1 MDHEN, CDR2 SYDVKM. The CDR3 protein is CASSEFGYGYTF. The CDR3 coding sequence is TGTGCCAGCAGCGAGTTTGGCTATGGCTACACCTTC.

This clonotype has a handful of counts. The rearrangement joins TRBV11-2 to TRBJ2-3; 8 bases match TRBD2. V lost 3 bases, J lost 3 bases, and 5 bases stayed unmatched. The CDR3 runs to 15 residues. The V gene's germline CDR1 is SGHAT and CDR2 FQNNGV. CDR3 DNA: TGTGCCAGCAGCTTTCGGAGCGGGAGAACAGATACGCAGTATTTT. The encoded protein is CASSFRSGRTDTQYF.

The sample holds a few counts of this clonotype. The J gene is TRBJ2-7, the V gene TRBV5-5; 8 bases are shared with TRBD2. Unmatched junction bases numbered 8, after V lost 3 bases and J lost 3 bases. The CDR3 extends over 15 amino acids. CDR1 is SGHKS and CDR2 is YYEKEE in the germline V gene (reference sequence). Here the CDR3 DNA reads TGTGCCAGCAGCTCGGAAGCGGGAGTTTACTACGAGCAGTACTTC. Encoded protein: CASSSEAGVYYEQYF.

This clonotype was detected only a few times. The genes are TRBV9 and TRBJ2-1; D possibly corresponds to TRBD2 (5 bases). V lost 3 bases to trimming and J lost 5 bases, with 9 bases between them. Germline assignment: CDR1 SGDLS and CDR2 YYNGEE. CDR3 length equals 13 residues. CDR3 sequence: CASSEAGDNEQFF. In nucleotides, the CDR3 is TGTGCCAGCAGCGAGGCCGGGGACAATGAGCAGTTCTTC.

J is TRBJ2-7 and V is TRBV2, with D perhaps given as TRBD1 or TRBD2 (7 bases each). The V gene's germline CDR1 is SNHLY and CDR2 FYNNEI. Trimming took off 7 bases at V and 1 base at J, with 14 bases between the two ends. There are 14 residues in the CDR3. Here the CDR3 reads CASKNQGGSYEQYF. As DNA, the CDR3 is TGTGCCAGCAAGAATCAGGGGGGGTCCTACGAGCAGTACTTC.

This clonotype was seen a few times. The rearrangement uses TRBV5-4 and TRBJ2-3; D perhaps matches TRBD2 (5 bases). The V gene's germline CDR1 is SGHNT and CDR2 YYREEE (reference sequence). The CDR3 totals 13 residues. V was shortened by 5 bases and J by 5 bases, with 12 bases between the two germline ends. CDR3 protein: CASRVSREDTQYF. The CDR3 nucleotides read TGTGCCAGCAGGGTATCTCGGGAAGATACGCAGTATTTT.

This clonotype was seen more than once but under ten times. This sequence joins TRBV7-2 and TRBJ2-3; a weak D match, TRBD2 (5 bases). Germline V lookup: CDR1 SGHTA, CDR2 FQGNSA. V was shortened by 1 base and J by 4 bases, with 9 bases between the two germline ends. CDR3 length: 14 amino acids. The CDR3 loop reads CASSLVWEPDTQYF. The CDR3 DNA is TGTGCCAGCAGCTTAGTATGGGAGCCAGATACGCAGTATTTT.

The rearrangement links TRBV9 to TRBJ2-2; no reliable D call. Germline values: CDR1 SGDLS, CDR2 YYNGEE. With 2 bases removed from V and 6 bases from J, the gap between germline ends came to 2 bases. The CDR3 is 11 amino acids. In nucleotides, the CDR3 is TGTGCCAGCAGCGTCCCCGGGGAGCTGTTTTTT. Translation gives CASSVPGELFF.

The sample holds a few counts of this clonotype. The CDR3 DNA reads TGTGCCAGCAGTCCGGGAGTAGGGGGCACTGAAGCTTTCTTT. It translates to CASSPGVGGTEAFF. The gene calls are TRBV12-3 or TRBV12-4 and TRBJ1-1; D possibly corresponds to TRBD1 (6 bases). The CDR3 is 14 residues long. Trimming left V 5 bases short and J 4 bases short, with 14 bases between.

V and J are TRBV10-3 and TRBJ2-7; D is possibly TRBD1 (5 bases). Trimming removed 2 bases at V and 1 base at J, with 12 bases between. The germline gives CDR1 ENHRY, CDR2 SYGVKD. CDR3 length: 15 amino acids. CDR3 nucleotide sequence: TGTGCCATCAGTGAGCCGAGAGCAGGGTCCTACGAGCAGTACTTC. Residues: CAISEPRAGSYEQYF.

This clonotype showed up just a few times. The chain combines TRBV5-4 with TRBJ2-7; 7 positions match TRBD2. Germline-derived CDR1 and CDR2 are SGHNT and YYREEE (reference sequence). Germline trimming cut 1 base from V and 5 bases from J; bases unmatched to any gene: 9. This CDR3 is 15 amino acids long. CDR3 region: CASSLTPREGDEQYF. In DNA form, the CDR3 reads TGTGCCAGCAGCTTGACCCCAAGGGAGGGCGACGAGCAGTACTTC.

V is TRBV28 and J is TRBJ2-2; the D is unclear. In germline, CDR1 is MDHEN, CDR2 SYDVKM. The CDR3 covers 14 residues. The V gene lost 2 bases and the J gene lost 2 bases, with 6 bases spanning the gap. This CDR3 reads CASSLQPNTGELFF. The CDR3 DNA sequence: TGTGCCAGCAGTTTACAGCCAAACACCGGGGAGCTGTTTTTT. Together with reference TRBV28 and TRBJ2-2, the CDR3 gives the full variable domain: DVKVTQSSRYLVKRTGEKVFLECVQDMDHENMFWYRQDPGLGLRLIYFSYDVKMKEKGDIPEGYSVSREKKERFSLILESASTNQTSMYLCASSLQPNTGELFFGEGSRLTVL.

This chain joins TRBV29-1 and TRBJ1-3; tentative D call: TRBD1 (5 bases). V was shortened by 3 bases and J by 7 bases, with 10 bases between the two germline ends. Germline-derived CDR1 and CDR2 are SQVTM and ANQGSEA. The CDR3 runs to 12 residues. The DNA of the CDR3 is TGCAGCGTTGAGGCGGGGGTGAACACCATATATTTT. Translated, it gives CSVEAGVNTIYF.

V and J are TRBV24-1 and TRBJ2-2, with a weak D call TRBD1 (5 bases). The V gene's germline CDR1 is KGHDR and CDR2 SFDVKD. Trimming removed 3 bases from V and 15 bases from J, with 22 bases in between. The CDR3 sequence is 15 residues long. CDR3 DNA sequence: TGTGCCACCAGTGATCCAATCAGGGCGCCCGGCGTGGTGTTTTTT. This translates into CATSDPIRAPGVVFF.

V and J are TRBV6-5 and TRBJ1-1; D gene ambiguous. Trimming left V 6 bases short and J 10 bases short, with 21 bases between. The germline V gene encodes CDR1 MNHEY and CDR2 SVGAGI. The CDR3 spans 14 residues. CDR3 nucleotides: TGTGCCAGCAGAAAATCCCCTCATGGCCAACGAGCTTTCTTT. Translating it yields CASRKSPHGQRAFF.

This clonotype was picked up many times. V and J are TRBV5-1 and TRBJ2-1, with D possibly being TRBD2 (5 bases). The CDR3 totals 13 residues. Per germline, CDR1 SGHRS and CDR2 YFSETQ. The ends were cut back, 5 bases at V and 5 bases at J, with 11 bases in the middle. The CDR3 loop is CASRIGSNNEQFF. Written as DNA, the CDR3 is TGCGCCAGCAGAATAGGGAGCAACAATGAGCAGTTCTTC.

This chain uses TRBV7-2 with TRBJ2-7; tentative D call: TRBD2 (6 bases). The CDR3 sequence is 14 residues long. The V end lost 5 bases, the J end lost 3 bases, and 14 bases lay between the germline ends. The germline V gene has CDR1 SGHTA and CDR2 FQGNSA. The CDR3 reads CASSPGGMIYEQYF. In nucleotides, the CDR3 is TGTGCCAGCAGCCCTGGGGGGATGATCTACGAGCAGTACTTC.

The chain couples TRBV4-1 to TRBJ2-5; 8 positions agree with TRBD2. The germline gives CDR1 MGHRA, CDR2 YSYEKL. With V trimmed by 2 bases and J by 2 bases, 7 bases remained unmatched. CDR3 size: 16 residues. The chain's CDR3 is CASSQRGGGTQETQYF. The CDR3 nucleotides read TGCGCCAGCAGCCAAAGGGGCGGGGGGACTCAAGAGACCCAGTACTTC.

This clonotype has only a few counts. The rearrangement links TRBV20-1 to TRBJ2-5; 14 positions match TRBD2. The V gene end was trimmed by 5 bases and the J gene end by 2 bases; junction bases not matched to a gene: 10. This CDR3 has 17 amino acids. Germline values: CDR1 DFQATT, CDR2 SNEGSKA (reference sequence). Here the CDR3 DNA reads TGCAGTGCTGAACCGGGACTAGCGGGAGCGCAGCAAGAGACCCAGTACTTC. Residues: CSAEPGLAGAQQETQYF.

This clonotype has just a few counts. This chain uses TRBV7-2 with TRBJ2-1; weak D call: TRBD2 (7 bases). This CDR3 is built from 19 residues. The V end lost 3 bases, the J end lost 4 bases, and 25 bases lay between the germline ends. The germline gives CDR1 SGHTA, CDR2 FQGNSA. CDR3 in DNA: TGTGCCAGCAGCTTCGGGGGGTCAAGGCGACAGAGGGGGTACAATGAGCAGTTCTTC. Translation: CASSFGGSRRQRGYNEQFF.

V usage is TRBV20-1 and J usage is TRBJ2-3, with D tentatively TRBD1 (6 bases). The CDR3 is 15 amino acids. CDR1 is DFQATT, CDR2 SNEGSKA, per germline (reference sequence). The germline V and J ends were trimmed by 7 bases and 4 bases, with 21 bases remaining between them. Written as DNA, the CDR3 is TGCAGTGACGTGGACAGTCGAGGGGCGGCAGATACGCAGTATTTT. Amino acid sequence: CSDVDSRGAADTQYF.

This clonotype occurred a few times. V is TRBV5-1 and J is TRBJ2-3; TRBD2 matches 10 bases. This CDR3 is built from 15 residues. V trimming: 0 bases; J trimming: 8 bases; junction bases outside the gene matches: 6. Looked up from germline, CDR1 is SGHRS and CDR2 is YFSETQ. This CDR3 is CASSLESSSGGTQYF. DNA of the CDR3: TGCGCCAGCAGCTTGGAGTCGTCTAGCGGGGGTACGCAGTATTTT.

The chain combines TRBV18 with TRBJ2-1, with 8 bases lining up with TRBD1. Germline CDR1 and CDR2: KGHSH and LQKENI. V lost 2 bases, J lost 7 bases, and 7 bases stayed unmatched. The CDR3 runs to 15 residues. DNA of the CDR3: TGTGCCAGCTCACCATCGACAGGGGCGGCTAATGAGCAGTTCTTC. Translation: CASSPSTGAANEQFF.

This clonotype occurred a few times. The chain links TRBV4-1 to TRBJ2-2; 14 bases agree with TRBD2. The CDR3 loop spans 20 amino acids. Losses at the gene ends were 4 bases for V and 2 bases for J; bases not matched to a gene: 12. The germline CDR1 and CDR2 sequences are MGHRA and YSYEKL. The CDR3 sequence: CASSRLSGLAGGPNTGELFF. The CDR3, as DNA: TGCGCCAGCAGCCGCCTGTCAGGACTAGCGGGAGGACCAAACACCGGGGAGCTGTTTTTT.

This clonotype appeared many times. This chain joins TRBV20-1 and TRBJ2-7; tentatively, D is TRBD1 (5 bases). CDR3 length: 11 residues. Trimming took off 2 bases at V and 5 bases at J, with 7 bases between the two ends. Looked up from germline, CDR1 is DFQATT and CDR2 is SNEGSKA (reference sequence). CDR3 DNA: TGCAGTGCTAGACAGGGAAACGAGCAGTACTTC. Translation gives CSARQGNEQYF.

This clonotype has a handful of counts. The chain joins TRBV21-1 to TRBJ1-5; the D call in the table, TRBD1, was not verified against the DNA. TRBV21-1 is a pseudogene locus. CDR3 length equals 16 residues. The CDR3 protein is CASSKGPGPSNQPQHF. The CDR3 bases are TGTGCCAGCAGCAAAGGCCCAGGACCAAGCAATCAGCCCCAGCATTTT.

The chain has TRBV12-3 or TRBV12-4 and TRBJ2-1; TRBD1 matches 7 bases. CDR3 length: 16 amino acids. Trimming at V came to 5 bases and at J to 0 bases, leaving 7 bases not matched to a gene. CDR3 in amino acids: CASSDEQGSSYNEQFF. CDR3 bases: TGTGCCAGCAGTGATGAACAGGGGAGCTCCTACAATGAGCAGTTCTTC.

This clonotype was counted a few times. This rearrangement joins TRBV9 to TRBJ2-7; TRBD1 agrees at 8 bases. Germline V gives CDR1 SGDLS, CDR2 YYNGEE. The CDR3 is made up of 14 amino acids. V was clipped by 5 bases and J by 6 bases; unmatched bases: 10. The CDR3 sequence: CASRSQTTGGEQYF. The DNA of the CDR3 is TGTGCCAGCAGGTCACAAACTACAGGGGGCGAGCAGTACTTC.

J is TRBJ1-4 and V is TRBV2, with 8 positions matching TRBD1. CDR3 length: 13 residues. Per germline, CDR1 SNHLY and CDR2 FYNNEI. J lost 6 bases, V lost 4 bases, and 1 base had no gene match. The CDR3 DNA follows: TGTGCCAGCAGTGTGACAGGGGATGAAAAACTGTTTTTT. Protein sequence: CASSVTGDEKLFF.

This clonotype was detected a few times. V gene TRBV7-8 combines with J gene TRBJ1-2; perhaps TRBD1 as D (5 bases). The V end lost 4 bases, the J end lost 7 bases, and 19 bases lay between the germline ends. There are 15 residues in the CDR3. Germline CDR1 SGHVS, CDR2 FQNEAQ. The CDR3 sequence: CASSSSQGSAAGYTF. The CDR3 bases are TGTGCCAGCAGCTCCTCCCAGGGATCGGCGGCTGGCTACACCTTC.

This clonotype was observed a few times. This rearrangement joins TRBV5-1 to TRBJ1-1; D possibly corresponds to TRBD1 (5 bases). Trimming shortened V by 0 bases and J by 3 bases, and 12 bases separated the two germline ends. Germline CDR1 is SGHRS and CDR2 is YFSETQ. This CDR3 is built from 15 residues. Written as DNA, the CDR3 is TGCGCCAGCAGCTTGGTGACCGGGGGATACACTGAAGCTTTCTTT. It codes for CASSLVTGGYTEAFF.

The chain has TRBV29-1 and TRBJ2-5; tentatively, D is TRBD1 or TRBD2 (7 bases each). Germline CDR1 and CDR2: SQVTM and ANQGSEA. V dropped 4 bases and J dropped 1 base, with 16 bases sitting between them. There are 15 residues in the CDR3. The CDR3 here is CSVARARGGQETQYF. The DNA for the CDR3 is TGCAGCGTTGCGAGGGCCAGGGGGGGCCAAGAGACCCAGTACTTC.